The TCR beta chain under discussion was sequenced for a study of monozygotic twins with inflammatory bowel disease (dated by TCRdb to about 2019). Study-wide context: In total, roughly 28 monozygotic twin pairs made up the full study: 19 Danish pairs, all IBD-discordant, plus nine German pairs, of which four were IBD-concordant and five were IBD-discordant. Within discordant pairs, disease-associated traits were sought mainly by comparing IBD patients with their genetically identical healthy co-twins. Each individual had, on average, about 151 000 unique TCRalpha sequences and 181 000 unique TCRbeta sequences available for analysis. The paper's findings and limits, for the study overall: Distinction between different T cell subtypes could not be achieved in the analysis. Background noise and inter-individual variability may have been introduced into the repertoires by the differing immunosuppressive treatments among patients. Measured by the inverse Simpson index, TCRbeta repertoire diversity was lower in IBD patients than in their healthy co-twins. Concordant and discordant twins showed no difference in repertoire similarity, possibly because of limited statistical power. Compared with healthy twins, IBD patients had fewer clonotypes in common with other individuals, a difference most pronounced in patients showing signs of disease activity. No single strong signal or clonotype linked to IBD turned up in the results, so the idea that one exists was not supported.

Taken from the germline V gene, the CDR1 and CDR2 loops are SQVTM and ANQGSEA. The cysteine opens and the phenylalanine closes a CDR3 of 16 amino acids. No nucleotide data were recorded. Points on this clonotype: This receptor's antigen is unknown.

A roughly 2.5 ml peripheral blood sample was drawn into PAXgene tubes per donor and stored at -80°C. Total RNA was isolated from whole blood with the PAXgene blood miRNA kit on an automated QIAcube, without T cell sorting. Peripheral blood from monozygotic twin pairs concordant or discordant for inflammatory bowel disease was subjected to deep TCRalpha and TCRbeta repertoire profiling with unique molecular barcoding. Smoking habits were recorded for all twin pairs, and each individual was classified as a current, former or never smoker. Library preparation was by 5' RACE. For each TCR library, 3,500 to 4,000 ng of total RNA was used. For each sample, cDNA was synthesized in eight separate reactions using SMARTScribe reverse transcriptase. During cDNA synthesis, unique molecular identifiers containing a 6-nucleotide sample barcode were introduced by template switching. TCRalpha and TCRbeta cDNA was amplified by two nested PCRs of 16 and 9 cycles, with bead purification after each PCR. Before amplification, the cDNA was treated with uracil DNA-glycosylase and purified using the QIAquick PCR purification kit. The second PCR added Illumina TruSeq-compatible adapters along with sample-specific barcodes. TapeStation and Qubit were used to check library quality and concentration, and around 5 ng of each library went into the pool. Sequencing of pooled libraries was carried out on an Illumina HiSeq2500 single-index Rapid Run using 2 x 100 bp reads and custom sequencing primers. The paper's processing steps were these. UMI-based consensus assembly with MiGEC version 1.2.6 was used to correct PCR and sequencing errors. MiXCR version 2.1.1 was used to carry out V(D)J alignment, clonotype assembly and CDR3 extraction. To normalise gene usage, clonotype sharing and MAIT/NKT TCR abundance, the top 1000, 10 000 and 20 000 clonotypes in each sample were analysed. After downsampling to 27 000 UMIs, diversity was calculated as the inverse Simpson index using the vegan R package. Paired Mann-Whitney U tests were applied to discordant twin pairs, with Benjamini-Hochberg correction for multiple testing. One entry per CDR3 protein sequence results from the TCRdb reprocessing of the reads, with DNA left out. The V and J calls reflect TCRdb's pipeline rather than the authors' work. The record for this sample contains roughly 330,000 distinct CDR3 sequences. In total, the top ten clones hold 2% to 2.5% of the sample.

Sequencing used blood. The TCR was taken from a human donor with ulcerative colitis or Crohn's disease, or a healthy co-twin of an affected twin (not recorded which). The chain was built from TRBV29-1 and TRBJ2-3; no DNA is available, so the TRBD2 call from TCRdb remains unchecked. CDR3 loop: CSVRVNSGKSTDTQYF.